This T cell receptor (beta chain) was captured in a study of T-cell reconstitution after alpha-beta-depleted transplantation in children. Findings and limits, study-wide: By about two months after transplant, alpha-beta T cells reportedly arose from several hundred graft clones that had expanded. Newly produced T cells mostly provided counts and TCRbeta diversity after one year, as hyperexpanded clones declined. Some patients owed their high day-60 TCRbeta diversity to surviving recipient T cells and thymic progenitors.

In its sample, this clonotype was seen many times. The antigen is undetermined. For TCRbeta, the library was prepared with unique molecular identifiers. TCRdb reprocessed the PCR reads via MiXCR and lists one record per CDR3 protein. This sample has 200,000 to 250,000 distinct CDR3 sequences, with approximately 7% found just once. The clonotype originates from a boy aged 2 to 10 with acute lymphoblastic leukemia, due to receive a stem cell transplant. The sample in question was PBMCs, obtained before TCRalphabeta/CD19-depleted stem cell transplant.

The CDR3 nucleotides are TGTGCCAGCAGCTTAAGAGATCAGCCCCAGCATTTT. It encodes CASSLRDQPQHF. The chain is built from TRBV7-9 and TRBJ1-5, with D unclear. The ends were cut back, 2 bases at V and 5 bases at J, with 4 bases in the middle. The CDR3 is 12 amino acids. The germline V gene has CDR1 SEHNR and CDR2 FQNEAQ (reference sequence).